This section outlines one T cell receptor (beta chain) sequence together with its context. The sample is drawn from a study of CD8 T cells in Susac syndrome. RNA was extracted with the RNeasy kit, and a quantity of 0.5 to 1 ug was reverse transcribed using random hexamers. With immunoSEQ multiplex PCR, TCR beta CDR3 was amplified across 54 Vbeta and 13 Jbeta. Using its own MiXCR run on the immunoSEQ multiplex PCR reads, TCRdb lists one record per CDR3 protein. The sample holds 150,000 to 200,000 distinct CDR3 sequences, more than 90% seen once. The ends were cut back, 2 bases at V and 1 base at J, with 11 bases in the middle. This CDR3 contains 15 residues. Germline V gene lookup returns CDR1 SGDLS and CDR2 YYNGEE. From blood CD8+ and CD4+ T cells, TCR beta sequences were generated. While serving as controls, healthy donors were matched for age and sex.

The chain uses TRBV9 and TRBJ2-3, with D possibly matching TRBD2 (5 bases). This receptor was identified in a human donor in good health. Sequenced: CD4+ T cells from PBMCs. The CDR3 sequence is CASSVFGRGTDTQYF. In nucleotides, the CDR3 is TGTGCCAGCAGCGTTTTCGGGCGGGGCACAGATACGCAGTATTTT. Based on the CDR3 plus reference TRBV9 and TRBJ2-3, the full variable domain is DSGVTQTPKHLITATGQRVTLRCSPRSGDLSVYWYQQSLDQGLQFLIQYYNGEERAKGNILERFSAQQFPDLHSELNLSSLELGDSALYFCASSVFGRGTDTQYFGPGTRLTVL.